This TCR beta chain is drawn from a study of OX40 agonist ivuxolimab in advanced cancers. For context, the study as a whole: Ivuxolimab, which targeted the costimulatory receptor OX40 (CD134), was an agonistic, fully human IgG2 monoclonal antibody. Intravenous ivuxolimab was administered to patients every 2 weeks at six dose levels: 0.01, 0.1, 0.3, 1.5, 3 and 10 mg/kg. Of the roughly 52 dose-escalation patients, hepatocellular carcinoma was present in about 20, melanoma in around 15, renal cell carcinoma in 9 and head and neck cancer in 9. The dose-escalation cohort was about 83% male with a mean age of 60 years, ranging from about 23 to 85. Prior anti-PD-1, anti-PD-L1 or anti-CTLA-4 therapy was permitted, and checkpoint inhibitors had been received by roughly 40% of dose-escalation patients. Partial responses occurred in three dose-escalation patients: two with cutaneous melanoma and one with hepatocellular carcinoma. Peripheral TCRbeta sequencing aimed to test whether ivuxolimab altered TCR sequence diversity and caused clonal T-cell expansion. The paper describes the monotherapy dose-escalation part (N of about 50 patients) of the phase I trial of ivuxolimab.

CDR1 SGHRS and CDR2 YFSETQ are derived from the germline V gene. Trimming removed 4 bases from V and 7 bases from J, leaving 7 bases between the germline ends. Including cysteine and phenylalanine, the CDR3 has 11 amino acids. Only the CDR3 portion is preserved as DNA: 33 bases, with reading frame beginning at the first base. Details on this clone: Its cognate antigen has yet to be identified. No base qualities exist here, and no much larger clone lies one base off it.

The trial excluded patients who had a history of autoimmune disease or who were on systemic immunosuppression. Peripheral blood for TCR sequencing was drawn from every dose cohort at baseline, at cycle 4 day 1 and at cycle 7 day 1. Samples were obtained from an open-label, multicenter, first-in-human phase I dose-escalation trial of ivuxolimab. Adults with locally advanced or metastatic melanoma, renal cell, hepatocellular, or head and neck squamous cell carcinoma were enrolled in the trial. CD4+ and CD8+ T cells were sorted separately from peripheral blood before TCR sequencing. For sequencing of the TCRbeta CDR3 region, genomic DNA was extracted from the sorted cells. The immunoSEQ Assay was used to sequence the TCRbeta CDR3 regions. In TCRdb, the immuneACCESS table is reduced to in-frame sequences with V and J assigned. These tables do not hold every clone; where another copy was compared, an unresolved V gene accounts for under half, and the others remain unexplained. This sample has 90,000 to 130,000 clones in its table, and roughly 89% of those were observed once. The ten largest clones represent 0.27% of the sample.

The full study reports these points: In the 0.1-3.0 mg/kg groups, partial responders had among the lowest normalized peripheral clonal expansion, particularly in CD8+ T cells. Low levels of normalized T-cell clonal expansion were also seen in some nonresponding patients. After ivuxolimab, more expanded clones were found on average in CD8+ T cells than in CD4+ T cells. The antigen specificity of the peripheral T cells that underwent clonal expansion was not determined. Clonal expansion of both CD4+ and CD8+ blood T cells was observed from baseline to week 6 at doses 0.1 to 3.0 mg/kg.

This specimen consisted of CD4+ or CD8+ T cells sorted from blood, obtained in a trial of the OX40 agonist ivuxolimab. This receptor chain uses TRBV5-1 and TRBJ2-3; confidence is insufficient to name the D gene. This TCR was sampled from an adult with an advanced solid tumor such as melanoma, head and neck, liver or kidney cancer. The DNA is TGCGCCAGCAGCCTCGAACATACGCAGTATTTT. This codes for CASSLEHTQYF.